This T cell receptor (beta chain) stems from a study of blood T cells in healthy people across ages. Healthy Caucasian individuals from Russia aged about 6 to 100 served as donors. In each sample, at least 6 million PBMCs were isolated. The ends lost 4 bases at V and 6 bases at J; junction bases unmatched: 4. The CDR3 covers 15 residues. From germline, CDR1 is LGHNA and CDR2 YNFKEQ. Ten or more counts support this clonotype. PCR was performed a second time for about 7 to 11 cycles using a sample-barcoded 5' primer and a J-beta primer mix. TCRdb passed the 5' RACE reads through MiXCR, listing each CDR3 protein once. The data contain 1.5 million to 2 million distinct CDR3 sequences, about two fifths of them seen just once; the ten biggest clones take up 23%.

The chain recombines TRBV4-2 with TRBJ2-1, with TRBD1 matching over 12 bases. Sequencing was performed on blood. The source is a human donor in good health. CDR3 DNA: TGTGCCAGCAGCCGGGACAGGGGGCAACGCAATGAGCAGTTCTTC. The encoded protein is CASSRDRGQRNEQFF.